This T cell receptor (beta chain) was captured in a study of vaccination effects on CD4 cells after COVID-19. Study-wide context: Samples gathered post-vaccine arrived a median of 72 days past the second dose.

Using immunoSEQ multiplex PCR, the repertoire was profiled, and TCRdb retains in-frame clones only, with some absent. This repertoire shows 57,000 or so clones, less than 80% found once; its top ten account for about 1.2%. Study-wide results and limits: There was only 1 of 255 vaccine-induced clones in healthy vaccinees that cross-reacted with common cold coronaviruses. Pronounced clonal contraction occurred in clones induced by infection and by vaccine late after vaccination. Few convalescent patients, and no early post-infection timepoints, were available to the study.

Before sequencing, viral peptide pools were used by the ViraFEST assay to expand antigen-specific CD4+ T cells. Culture proceeded for nine to eleven days, and CD4+ T cells were then isolated. Each person got two doses of an mRNA SARS-CoV-2 vaccine, BNT162b2 or mRNA-1273. Germline-derived CDR1 and CDR2 are MNHNY and SVGAGI (reference sequence). CDR3 length equals 14 residues. Trimming shortened V by 6 bases and J by 4 bases, and 14 bases separated the two germline ends. In the case of this clone: Its cognate antigen is unknown.

The TCR sequence derives from a human donor who received a COVID-19 vaccine. The specimen was CD4+ T cells from PBMCs cultured with HCoV-229E spike peptides, collected after COVID-19 vaccination. The chain has TRBV6-6 and TRBJ2-3; D assignment may be TRBD1 or TRBD2 (5 bases each). CDR3 sequence reads: CASRGVIAADTQYF. As DNA, the CDR3 is TGTGCCAGCAGGGGGGTTATTGCCGCAGATACGCAGTATTTT.